Described below is a single T cell receptor (beta chain) sequence and its context. Its cognate antigen is unknown. The sample originates from a study of shared clonotypes between healthy human individuals. The study, taken as a whole, reports: Non-shared clonotypes displayed generation probabilities falling below those of clonotypes present in all four donors. Donors were few, which limited the genetic and exposure-history diversity represented. When naive CD4 clonotypes were compared across a few donors, 5% to 5.5% were shared.

The data were produced by immunoSEQ multiplex PCR, yet TCRdb's version contains in-frame clones alone and is incomplete. The sample yields approximately 1.9 million clones, 80% to 95% seen once. Naive CD8 isolation took CD45RO-negative cells positively selected for CCR7 and excluded terminally differentiated effector memory CD45RA+ cells. Sequencing was done on a sample of naive CD8+ T cells from PBMCs. This TCR derives from a young man in good health. Some clones in this sample may be carry-over from other donors' samples.

Here the CDR3 reads CASSLLFQGAGELFF. The DNA for the CDR3 is TGTGCCAGCAGCTTATTATTTCAGGGAGCCGGGGAGCTGTTTTTT. V usage is TRBV7-8 and J usage is TRBJ2-2; D is perhaps TRBD1 or TRBD2 (5 bases each). CDR3 size: 15 residues. V dropped 2 bases and J dropped 6 bases, with 13 bases sitting between them. The germline V gene encodes CDR1 SGHVS and CDR2 FQNEAQ.